Sequencing of this TCR beta chain was carried out in a study of blood T cells in healthy people across ages (dated by TCRdb to the mid-2010s). Describing the broader study: In model experiments, roughly one uniquely barcoded TCR beta cDNA molecule per two T cells was captured by template switching. To track age-related changes in TCR beta repertoire diversity, the study relied on deep sequencing normalized with unique cDNA molecular identifiers. Four age groups were formed from the donors: young (average approximately 15 years), middle-aged (approximately 39), aged (62) and long-lived (roughly 88). Donors of different ages were randomly distributed across sequencing lanes to avoid experimental bias. Two additional independent replicas of 1 million unique cDNA reads from the same blood draw were analyzed for two donors (one aged 18 to 30 and one aged 80 or older). Broad study findings and their caveats: Estimates of total diversity from one million sequenced T cells were regarded as lower bounds and underestimates. Compared with the aged group, the long-lived group had more naive CD4+ T cells, fewer expanded clones and increased TCR diversity, a pattern suggesting age selection. Bulk unsorted PBMC profiling prevented conclusive comparison of naive and antigen-experienced compartments. Observed TCR beta diversity per million T cells fell roughly linearly with age, and a significant reduction was already apparent by age approximately 40. Because donor CMV infection status was unknown, age-related changes in expanded clonotypes were potentially confounded. A strong correlation was found between observed TCR beta diversity and the percentage of naive T cells measured by flow cytometry.

Donors were about 36 systemically healthy Caucasian individuals from Russia aged roughly 6 to 95 years. Each donor gave around 9 milliliters of peripheral blood, collected into EDTA-treated Vacutainer tubes. Ficoll-Paque density-gradient centrifugation was used to isolate PBMCs, with at least 6 million per sample. Trizol reagent was used to extract total RNA from the PBMCs, yielding at least 5.5 micrograms per sample. The percentages of naive CD45RAhigh/CD27high T cells were determined by flow cytometry on a PBMC aliquot from every donor. In the case of this clonotype: Its antigen is still unknown. Lacking the conserved final phenylalanine or tryptophan, this CDR3 likely reflects a read error.

The CDR3 spans 15 residues, counting both ends. Just CDR3 DNA is preserved here, 45 bases in frame from base 1. The germline V gene encodes CDR1 MNHEY and CDR2 SVGAGI. V sheds 2 bases and J sheds 4 bases, leaving 11 bases between their ends. Library preparation was by 5' RACE. Reads for this sample came from an Illumina HiSeq 2500. A second PCR of roughly 7 to 12 cycles was run with a J-beta primer mix and a sample-barcoded 5' primer. A unique molecular identifier was introduced onto each TCR beta cDNA molecule by a template-switch 5' adaptor carrying 12 random nucleotides. At least 2.5 million CDR3-containing paired-end reads were obtained from each sample. All of the RNA was converted into first-strand cDNA using the Mint cDNA synthesis kit, with a TRBC-specific oligonucleotide serving as the primer. After uracil-DNA glycosylase treatment, a first 18-cycle PCR used universal primers M1SS and BC2_uni_R on all cDNA. Turning to the authors' computational methods: For normalization, 1 million high-quality reads were randomly selected from each sample, with every read carrying a distinct molecular identifier. Instead of being binned into consensus sequences, reads that shared molecular identifiers were thrown out. MiTCR, run with a Q25 quality threshold and the strictest error-elimination algorithm, handled CDR3 identification, clonotype clustering and error correction. A nonparametric unseen species model with Euler transformation was used to estimate lower-bound total TCR beta diversity. Clones were called with MiXCR by TCRdb after fastp trimmed the public reads at Q25, and only in-frame beta chains were retained. Rows merge per CDR3 protein into single entries with the most common DNA and genes. It is TCRdb's table, rather than the study itself, that gives the V and J calls and clone size. The sample table shows about 630,000 distinct CDR3 sequences, and around a fifth are seen once. Of the sample, approximately 3.7% is held by the ten largest clones.

The receptor was isolated from a man aged 70 or older in good health. The V and J genes are TRBV6-5 and TRBJ2-2; the D gene is perhaps TRBD1, from 5 matching bases. Sequenced sample: blood. This receptor carries the CDR3 CASSYRRVGTGELFS. The nucleotides are TGTGCCAGCAGTTACCGCAGGGTGGGCACCGGGGAGCTGTTTTCT.